Below are 10 T cell receptor beta chains sequenced from a single sample in a study of T cells in narcolepsy. TCRdb's copy holds only in-frame clones and misses some; the assay was immunoSEQ multiplex PCR. In the table there are fewer than 35,000 clones, roughly 77% of which are singletons. Sequenced: CD45RA- memory CD4+ T cells from PBMCs. The origin of the receptors is a human donor with narcolepsy.

This clone appeared once. The chain links TRBV19 to TRBJ2-7; tentative D call: TRBD2 (6 bases). Germline CDR1 is LNHDA and CDR2 is SQIVND (reference sequence). This CDR3 comprises 16 residues. Trimming removed 7 bases at V and 1 base at J, with 20 bases between. CDR3 nucleotide sequence: TGTGCCAGTAATGGTCGATGGGAGGCAGATTCCTACGAGCAGTACTTC. Translated, it gives CASNGRWEADSYEQYF.

The V and J genes are TRBV5-1 and TRBJ2-2; 7 nucleotides align to TRBD2. With V trimmed by 4 bases and J by 4 bases, 7 bases remained unmatched. The CDR3 spans 15 residues. Looked up from germline, CDR1 is SGHRS and CDR2 is YFSETQ. The CDR3 sequence is CASSPGAGTTGELFF. CDR3 DNA: TGCGCCAGCAGCCCCGGAGCGGGAACCACCGGGGAGCTGTTTTTT.

The J gene is TRBJ2-5, the V gene TRBV6-5; D remains ambiguous. TRBJ2-7 matches the DNA end more closely, so the J call is doubtful. Germline CDR1 MNHEY, CDR2 SVGAGI. CDR3 length: 14 residues. This chain's CDR3 is CASSYVGLSYEQYF. The CDR3 DNA is TGTGCCAGCAGTTATGTAGGTCTCTCCTACGAGCAGTACTTC.

The CDR3 loop reads CASSLDPTGLTF. CDR3 coding DNA: TGCGCCAGCAGCTTGGACCCGACAGGGCTCACCTTC. The rearrangement links TRBV5-1 to TRBJ1-2; 7 bases fit TRBD1. CDR1 SGHRS and CDR2 YFSETQ come from the germline V gene. This CDR3 has 12 residues. Unmatched junction bases numbered 6, after V lost 0 bases and J lost 13 bases. The full variable domain, completed using reference TRBV5-1 and TRBJ1-2, is KAGVTQTPRYLIKTRGQQVTLSCSPISGHRSVSWYQQTPGQGLQFLFEYFSETQRNKGNFPGRFSGRQFSNSRSEMNVSTLELGDSALYLCASSLDPTGLTFGSGTRLTVV.

In DNA, the CDR3 is TGCGCCAGCAGTGAGGGCGGGCGAGCCTACAATGAGCAGTTCTTC. Amino acid sequence: CASSEGGRAYNEQFF. The rearrangement links TRBV10-1 to TRBJ2-1, with TRBD2 as a possible D gene (5 bases). CDR1 is WNHNN and CDR2 is SYGVQD in the germline V gene (reference sequence). V was shortened by 2 bases and J by 2 bases, with 10 bases between the two germline ends. The CDR3 consists of 15 residues.

This rearrangement joins TRBV4-3 to TRBJ2-2; D is perhaps TRBD1 (6 bases). The CDR3 has 16 amino acids. Germline V lookup: CDR1 LGHNA, CDR2 YSLEER. V was cut by 0 bases and J by 4 bases, with 12 bases left in between. The CDR3 sequence: CASSQDPGVVTGELFF. The CDR3, as DNA: TGCGCCAGCAGCCAAGATCCAGGGGTAGTCACCGGGGAGCTGTTTTTT.

The genes are TRBV30 and TRBJ2-1; D is unclear. Per the germline V gene, CDR1 is GTSNPN and CDR2 is SVGIG (reference sequence). V shed 2 bases and J shed 5 bases, with 10 bases lying between them. The CDR3 covers 13 residues. CDR3: CAWSYRDDNEQFF. The CDR3 DNA is TGTGCCTGGAGTTACCGTGACGACAATGAGCAGTTCTTC.

CDR3 region: CASSRGPGQGGTEAFF. The CDR3 DNA reads as TGTGCCAGTAGTCGAGGCCCGGGACAGGGAGGGACTGAAGCTTTCTTT. The V and J genes are TRBV19 and TRBJ1-1; 9 nucleotides match TRBD1. The CDR3 is 16 residues long. V lost 5 bases to trimming and J lost 5 bases; unmatched junction nucleotides: 12. Germline CDR1 and CDR2: LNHDA and SQIVND (reference sequence).

The chain links TRBV5-4 to TRBJ2-5, with 7 bases lining up with TRBD1. The CDR3 runs to 15 residues. The V gene's germline CDR1 is SGHNT and CDR2 YYREEE (reference sequence). Trimming at V came to 4 bases and at J to 5 bases, leaving 11 bases not matched to a gene. The CDR3 sequence is CASSPEQGRRETQYF. In nucleotides, the CDR3 is TGTGCCAGCAGCCCGGAACAGGGGCGAAGGGAGACCCAGTACTTC.

The J gene is TRBJ1-1, the V gene TRBV9; D possibly corresponds to TRBD1 (5 bases). The CDR3 loop spans 12 amino acids. The germline V gene encodes CDR1 SGDLS and CDR2 YYNGEE. Between the trimmed V and J ends, which lost 3 bases and 10 bases, there was a span of 13 bases. Written as DNA, the CDR3 is TGTGCCAGCAGCGAGATCGAAAGGGGAGCTTTCTTT. Amino acid sequence: CASSEIERGAFF.